This T cell receptor (beta chain) stems from a study of blood T cell repertoires in COVID-19. The overall study: T cells, B-cell-depleted T cells, or PBMCs provided the cDNA or gDNA that served as material.

Original methodology: Amplification of reference gene primers was used by the study to estimate nucleated cell counts. The repertoire was sequenced with immunoSEQ multiplex PCR; TCRdb's copy has only in-frame clones and lacks some. That table supplies the V and J calls and clone size; D and trimming were determined from the DNA. The repertoire consists of around 700,000 clones, with 85% to 90% occurring once and the leading ten covering about 0.26%. CDR1 MNHNS and CDR2 SASEGT come from the germline V gene. Trimming pared 3 bases from V and 7 bases from J, leaving 13 bases between. The CDR3 extends over 14 amino acids.

The clonotype originates from a young woman with acute or convalescent COVID-19. The chain combines TRBV6-1 with TRBJ1-5, with D unresolved. The sample was peripheral blood. The chain's CDR3 is CASSDGQVSQPQHF. DNA for the CDR3: TGTGCCAGCAGTGATGGGCAGGTAAGCCAGCCCCAGCATTTT.